These T cell receptor beta chains were read from a single sample in a study of cytomegalovirus exposure and HLA in healthy donors. The table came from immunoSEQ multiplex PCR; TCRdb's copy has only in-frame clones and leaves some out. The data hold approximately 160,000 clones, with around 76% observed a single time. Sequenced: PBMCs. These receptors came from a man between 40 and 49 years old in good health and CMV-seronegative. Each CDR3 is given with its conserved first and last residue. The order of the fields is J gene, D gene, clone size, V gene, CDR3 DNA, CDR3 protein. A D gene is named only where the DNA matches it firmly. A row's size may be missing; if present it is once, few, many or a size class.

>TRBJ2-1|NA|NA|TRBV9
TGTGCCAGCAGCGTATTAACAGGACTATACAATGAGCAGTTCTTC
CASSVLTGLYNEQFF
>TRBJ2-1|TRBD1|NA|TRBV5-4
TGTGCCAGCAGCCCGTGGACAGGGGGAGGTGAGCAGTTCTTC
CASSPWTGGGEQFF
>TRBJ2-5|NA|NA|TRBV5-4
TGTGCCAGCAGCTCTACAGGCTCCCAAGAGACCCAGTACTTC
CASSSTGSQETQYF
>TRBJ1-5|NA|NA|TRBV19
TGTGCCAGTACCGGACAGCGTAGCAATCAGCCCCAGCATTTT
CASTGQRSNQPQHF
>TRBJ1-1|NA|NA|TRBV7-2
TGTGCCAGCAGCTCCAGCGGTGGGAGTTTTGAAGCTTTCTTT
CASSSSGGSFEAFF
>TRBJ1-1|TRBD1|NA|TRBV7-8
TGTGCCAGCAGCTGGGGACAGGGGAACACTGAAGCTTTCTTT
CASSWGQGNTEAFF
>TRBJ2-7|TRBD1|NA|TRBV4-1
TGCGCCAGCAGCCAACATGTCGCACAGGGGGATAACGAGCAGTACTTC
CASSQHVAQGDNEQYF
>TRBJ2-6|NA|NA|TRBV27
TGTGCCAGCAGTTTGGGGGGCTCTGGGGCCAACGTCCTGACTTTC
CASSLGGSGANVLTF
>TRBJ1-3|NA|NA|TRBV6-1
TGTGCCAGCAGTGAACGACTCATCTCTGGAAACACCATATATTTT
CASSERLISGNTIYF
>TRBJ2-1|TRBD2|once|TRBV11-2
TGTGCCAGCAGCTTAATTGGGCGGGAGGAGAACAATGAGCAGTTCTTC
CASSLIGREENNEQFF
>TRBJ1-5|NA|NA|TRBV6-6
TGTGCCAGCACACAGTACAATCAGCCCCAGCATTTT
CASTQYNQPQHF
>TRBJ2-2|TRBD1|NA|TRBV2
TGCGCCAGCAGTGATCTGGACAGGGGGAGTACCGGGGAGCTGTTTTTT
CASSDLDRGSTGELFF
>TRBJ2-7|NA|NA|TRBV28
TGTGCCAGCAGTTTAATCGGGGGATCCTACGAGCAGTACTTC
CASSLIGGSYEQYF
>TRBJ2-3|TRBD2|NA|TRBV30
TGTGCCTGGAGGCGGGGGGCTCTCCCTAGCACAGATACGCAGTATTTT
CAWRRGALPSTDTQYF
>TRBJ1-6|TRBD1|NA|TRBV6-5
TGTGCCAGCAGTACCTCAGGGGGCGCGAATTCACCCCTCCACTTT
CASSTSGGANSPLHF
>TRBJ1-5|TRBD1|NA|TRBV28
TGTGCCGGACAGGAGGCCAATCAGCCCCAGCATTTT
CAGQEANQPQHF
>TRBJ2-7|NA|NA|TRBV11-1
TGTGCCAGCAGCTTATCCCGGGACTTTTCGGACTCCTACGAGCAGTACTTC
CASSLSRDFSDSYEQYF
>TRBJ2-7|NA|NA|TRBV7-6
TGTGCCAGCAGCCTGAATGATGGCCTCTCCTACGAGCAGTACTTC
CASSLNDGLSYEQYF
>TRBJ2-2|TRBD2|NA|TRBV10-2
TGCGCCAGCAGGGGCCTTGGCGGGAGTGTGAGCGGGGAGCTGTTTTTT
CASRGLGGSVSGELFF
>TRBJ1-1|NA|NA|TRBV6-1
TGTGCCAGCAATGCCTACAGGGAGGGCACTGAAGCTTTCTTT
CASNAYREGTEAFF
>TRBJ1-1|TRBD1|few|TRBV7-6
TGTGCCAGCAGCAGAGACAGGGGGCCGACTGAAGCTTTCTTT
CASSRDRGPTEAFF
>TRBJ2-1|NA|once|TRBV6-5
TGTGCCAGCACTCCCTTGGGGCGGAACAATGAGCAGTTCTTC
CASTPLGRNNEQFF
>TRBJ2-5|NA|NA|TRBV7-9
TGTGCCAGCAAGGACAGACAAGAGACCCAGTACTTC
CASKDRQETQYF
>TRBJ1-3|NA|NA|TRBV19
TGTGCCAGTGATAGGGGCTCTGGAAACACCATATATTTT
CASDRGSGNTIYF
>TRBJ1-5|TRBD1|NA|TRBV2
TGTGCCAGCAGAGGGACAGGGGATCAGCCCCAGCATTTT
CASRGTGDQPQHF
>TRBJ2-2|NA|NA|TRBV27
TGTGCCAGCAGTTTGTTTGGCGGGATTAACACCGGGGAGCTGTTTTTT
CASSLFGGINTGELFF
>TRBJ1-1|TRBD1|NA|TRBV5-1
TGCGCCAGCAGCCCGTCGACAGGGTCCACTGAAGCTTTCTTT
CASSPSTGSTEAFF
>TRBJ1-1|TRBD1|NA|TRBV30
TGTGCCTGGCAGGGACAGCCGAACACTGAAGCTTTCTTT
CAWQGQPNTEAFF
>TRBJ1-5|NA|NA|TRBV27
TGTGCCAGCAGTTTATTTGGCAGGGAAAATCAGCCCCAGCATTTT
CASSLFGRENQPQHF
>TRBJ1-2|NA|NA|TRBV6-5
TGTGCCAGCAGTCCCCCGGGGGTGGGTGGCTACACCTTC
CASSPPGVGGYTF
>TRBJ2-3|TRBD2|NA|TRBV4-1
TGCGCCAGCAGCCATACTAGCGGGGGGGGGACAGATACGCAGTATTTT
CASSHTSGGGTDTQYF
>TRBJ2-1|TRBD2|NA|TRBV6-5
TGTGCCAGCAGTTACCGGACTAGCGGAGCCGCAATGTTCTTC
CASSYRTSGAAMFF
>TRBJ2-5|TRBD1|NA|TRBV6-1
TGTGCCAGCACCAAGGACAGGACTCAGGAGACCCAGTACTTC
CASTKDRTQETQYF
>TRBJ2-1|NA|NA|TRBV10-3
TGTGCCATCAGTGAGTCTGGAGTTAATGAGCAGTTCTTC
CAISESGVNEQFF
>TRBJ2-5|NA|NA|TRBV7-2
TGTGCCAGCAGCGCCCCTCGGGAGACCCAGTACTTC
CASSAPRETQYF
>TRBJ2-5|NA|NA|TRBV5-1
TGCGCCAGCAGCCCAGGGTACCAAGAGACCCAGTACTTC
CASSPGYQETQYF
>TRBJ2-7|TRBD1|NA|TRBV6-6
TGTGCCAGCAGCGAGGGGACAGCCTCCTACGAGCAGTACTTC
CASSEGTASYEQYF
>TRBJ1-3|NA|NA|TRBV2
TGTGCCACCCTCGGGGACACCTCTGGAAACACCATATATTTT
CATLGDTSGNTIYF
>TRBJ2-1|NA|once|TRBV7-9
TGTGCCAGCAGCTCCGAGGGGGAGGGTTACAATGAGCAGTTCTTC
CASSSEGEGYNEQFF
>TRBJ2-7|TRBD1|few|TRBV12-5
TGTGCTAGTGGCAGGACAGGGTCCTACGAGCAGTACTTC
CASGRTGSYEQYF
>TRBJ2-2|TRBD2|once|TRBV2
TGTGCCAGCAGATCCGGGACTATCAAGACCGGGGAGCTGTTTTTT
CASRSGTIKTGELFF
>TRBJ2-1|NA|once|TRBV5-8
TGTGCCAGCAGCTTGGAACAGATCTACAATGAGCAGTTCTTC
CASSLEQIYNEQFF